The 5 T cell receptor beta chains reported below all come from one sample, sequenced in a study of blood T cell repertoires in COVID-19. The repertoire was sequenced with immunoSEQ multiplex PCR; TCRdb's copy has only in-frame clones and lacks some. The sample includes approximately 160,000 clones, around 85% seen only once; the top ten take about 1.2%. The sample comprised peripheral blood. These TCRs come from a man in his 60s who had recovered from COVID-19.

This clone was seen a single time. This chain joins TRBV3-1 (or the pseudogene TRBV3-2) and TRBJ2-3, with a weak D call TRBD1 (5 bases). In germline, CDR1 is LGHDT, CDR2 YNNKEL (reference sequence). V lost 4 bases and J lost 2, with 10 bases in between. The CDR3 is 14 amino acids. For the CDR3, the DNA is TGTGCCAGCAGCCTGGGGCTTCCCACAGATACGCAGTATTTT. Translated: CASSLGLPTDTQYF.

V gene TRBV2 combines with J gene TRBJ2-5; D might be TRBD1 (5 bases). V lost 5 bases and J 5 bases, leaving 18 bases between the germline ends. The CDR3 runs to 15 residues. Germline CDR1 and CDR2: SNHLY and FYNNEI. The CDR3 region has the DNA TGTGCCAGCAGTATAACGCAGACAGTCAAGGAGACCCAGTACTTC. The encoded protein is CASSITQTVKETQYF.

The chain carries TRBV18 and TRBJ1-2; the match to TRBD1 covers 9 bases. V was clipped by 3 bases and J by 7 bases; unmatched bases: 9. This CDR3 comprises 15 residues. Per the germline V gene, CDR1 is KGHSH and CDR2 is LQKENI. CDR3 coding DNA: TGTGCCAGCTCACCGAATCCGGGACAGGGACCTGGCTACACCTTC. Amino acid sequence: CASSPNPGQGPGYTF. Drawing the rest from reference TRBV18 and TRBJ1-2, the complete variable domain is NAGVMQNPRHLVRRRGQEARLRCSPMKGHSHVYWYRQLPEEGLKFMVYLQKENIIDESGMPKERFSAEFPKEGPSILRIQQVVRGDSAAYFCASSPNPGQGPGYTFGSGTRLTVV.

J is TRBJ2-1 and V is TRBV4-1; D might be TRBD2 (5 bases). The CDR3 spans 14 residues. Germline CDR1 reads MGHRA; CDR2 reads YSYEKL. V lost 0 bases and J lost 3, with 6 bases in between. The CDR3 DNA reads TGCGCCAGCAGCCAAGAGAGGGACTACAATGAGCAGTTCTTC. Translated, it gives CASSQERDYNEQFF.

The chain is built from TRBV19 and TRBJ2-7, with 8 bases fitting TRBD1. Germline values: CDR1 LNHDA, CDR2 SQIVND (reference sequence). With 4 bases clipped from V and 2 bases from J, the junction kept 10 bases outside the gene matches. The CDR3 sequence is 16 residues long. The CDR3 region has the DNA TGTGCCAGTAGTACCCGACGGACAGGGCGAGCCTACGAGCAGTACTTC. Translated, it gives CASSTRRTGRAYEQYF.